Listed below are T cell receptor beta chains from one sample, sequenced in a study of Graves' ophthalmopathy and Graves' hyperthyroidism. TCRdb re-derived calls from the multiplex PCR reads in MiXCR, one entry per CDR3 protein. The table has about 550,000 distinct CDR3 sequences, 35% to 45% seen once; the top ten hold roughly 4.5%. Sequencing was done on a sample of peripheral blood or thyroid tissue (not recorded which). These receptors were taken from an adult man with Graves' hyperthyroidism. The CDR3 runs from the conserved cysteine through the conserved F or W. The D gene is left open where the match is weak. Not all rows give a size; the values are once, few, many and, for expanded clones, a class.

TRBV30	few	-	TRBJ1-3	TGTGCCTGGATGAATTGGACATCTGGAAACACCATATATTTT	CAWMNWTSGNTIYF
TRBV2	many	-	TRBJ1-5	TGTGCCAGCAGTGCAGGGACACTTTTCAATCAGCCCCAGCATTTT	CASSAGTLFNQPQHF
TRBV6-1	many	-	TRBJ1-5	TGTGCCAGCAGCCCAGGATTTAGCAATCAGCCCCAGCATTTT	CASSPGFSNQPQHF
TRBV10-3	-	-	TRBJ2-5	TGTGCCATCAGTATCCGGGACAGCCAAGACGGGAGGGGAGAGACCCAGTACTTC	CAISIRDSQDGRGETQYF
TRBV7-2	-	-	TRBJ2-1	TGTGCCAGCAGCTTGGCTGGACAGTACCAAAAGCAGTTCTTC	CASSLAGQYQKQFF
TRBV7-9	-	-	TRBJ1-1	TGTGCCAGCAGAGGGAAGGCGAACACTGAAGCTTTCTTT	CASRGKANTEAFF
TRBV7-6	-	-	TRBJ2-2	TGTGCCAGCAGCTTGAGTTCGGGAAACTCTGGAAACACCGGGGAGCTGTTTTTT	CASSLSSGNSGNTGELFF
TRBV29-1	-	TRBD2	TRBJ2-7	TGCAGCAGTTTGACTAGCGGACTCTCCTACGAGCAGTACTTC	CSSLTSGLSYEQYF
TRBV7-2	-	-	TRBJ1-1	TGTGCCAGCAGCTTGCGGGGGGCTAGCACTGAAGCTTTCTTT	CASSLRGASTEAFF
TRBV25-1	-	TRBD1	TRBJ2-7	TGTGCCAGCAGTGAAGGCCCCGGGACAGGAGGAAACGAGCAGTACTTC	CASSEGPGTGGNEQYF
TRBV2	once	-	TRBJ2-1	TGTGCCAGCAGTAGACTTAACTACAATGAGCAGTTCTTC	CASSRLNYNEQFF
TRBV6-5	many	-	TRBJ2-7	TGTGCCAGCAGGGGAGGAGGGCCGGGCTCCTACGAGCAGTACTTC	CASRGGGPGSYEQYF
TRBV29-1	-	-	TRBJ1-1	TGCAGCGTTGACGGATTGCGGGCAGGGAACACTGAAGCTTTCTTT	CSVDGLRAGNTEAFF
TRBV7-2	-	-	TRBJ1-6	TGTGCCAGCAGCTTAGTCGCCGATTCAAATTCACCCCTCCACTTT	CASSLVADSNSPLHF
TRBV7-3	many	-	TRBJ2-2	TGTGCCAGCAGCTTAAGCCACGTGGTGGCAGACTACACCGGGGAGCTGTTTTTT	CASSLSHVVADYTGELFF
TRBV4-2	-	-	TRBJ1-5	TGTGCCAGCAGCCAAGAGGAGACAGGCAATCAGCCCCAGCATTTT	CASSQEETGNQPQHF
TRBV20-1	few	-	TRBJ1-6	TGCAGTGCTAGAGTCCGGGACGCCTATAATTCACCCCTCCACTTT	CSARVRDAYNSPLHF
TRBV7-3	-	-	TRBJ2-3	TGTGCCAGCAGCAGGGGGGGCGTCACAGATACGCAGTATTTT	CASSRGGVTDTQYF
TRBV2	-	-	TRBJ1-2	TGTGCCAGCTCCTTCCCGACAGGAGTCTATGGCTACACCTTC	CASSFPTGVYGYTF
TRBV19	many	-	TRBJ1-1	TGTGCCAGTATCAAACCCGGCCCCATGAACACTGAAGCTTTCTTT	CASIKPGPMNTEAFF
TRBV20-1	many	TRBD1	TRBJ1-1	TGCAGTGCTAGGGCAGGGGGGACTGAAGCTTTCTTT	CSARAGGTEAFF
TRBV7-2	-	TRBD1	TRBJ1-5	TGTGCCAGCAGCCCAGGGGGTCTCAATCAGCCCCAGCATTTT	CASSPGGLNQPQHF
TRBV19	-	TRBD1	TRBJ1-1	TGTGCCAGTAGTATGGGGACAGGGACGAACACTGAAGCTTTCTTT	CASSMGTGTNTEAFF
TRBV24-1	-	TRBD2	TRBJ2-7	TGTGCCACCAGTGATTTAGGCATGGGCGGGAGGAGTGAGCAGTACTTC	CATSDLGMGGRSEQYF
TRBV2	-	TRBD1	TRBJ1-1	TGTGCCAGCAGTGCATCAGGGGGTGGTGAAGCTTTCTTT	CASSASGGGEAFF
TRBV27	many	-	TRBJ1-1	TGTGCCAGCAGTTTATCGGCAGGGGTCGGAACTGAAGCTTTCTTT	CASSLSAGVGTEAFF
TRBV29-1	-	TRBD2	TRBJ2-5	TGCAGCGTCGCTAGCGGGGGGAAGGAGACCCAGTACTTC	CSVASGGKETQYF
TRBV12-3/TRBV12-4	many	-	TRBJ2-2	TGTGCCAGCAGTTTGTGGACCGCCTTCACCGGGGAGCTGTTTTTT	CASSLWTAFTGELFF
TRBV5-4	-	TRBD2	TRBJ2-2	TGTGCCAGCAGCCCCGGGGAGGGAGGTACCGGGGAGCTGTTTTTT	CASSPGEGGTGELFF
TRBV12-3/TRBV12-4	many	-	TRBJ1-1	TGTGCCAGCAGTTTAGATGGGGCCTACCCCCCCCCTTTCTTT	CASSLDGAYPPPFF
TRBV6-5	many	-	TRBJ1-5	TGTGCCAGCAGGTTACAGGGTGGGCCCCAGCATTTT	CASRLQGGPQHF
TRBV7-9	once	TRBD1	TRBJ2-7	TGTGCCAGCAGTACCACCGGACTACAGGGGGCGGTTTACGAGCAGTACTTC	CASSTTGLQGAVYEQYF
TRBV11-1	-	-	TRBJ2-3	-	CASSPPPVAGGTDTQYF
TRBV7-9	-	-	TRBJ2-1	TGTGCCAGCAGCTTAGTGACCTACAATGAGCAGTTCTTC	CASSLVTYNEQFF
TRBV7-2	-	TRBD2	TRBJ2-5	TGTGCCAGCAGGAAAACGCGGGGGGGCGAAGAGACCCAGTACTTC	CASRKTRGGEETQYF
TRBV5-6	many	-	TRBJ2-7	TGTGCCAGCAGCTTTCAGGGGGGCTCCTACGAGCAGTACTTC	CASSFQGGSYEQYF
TRBV5-1	-	-	TRBJ1-5	TGCGCCAGCAGCTTGAGGGGGGGCGCGCAGCCCCAGCATTTT	CASSLRGGAQPQHF
TRBV5-8	many	-	TRBJ2-5	TGTGCCAGCAGCCGGGGGCCCTCAATCGTAGAGACCCAGTACTTC	CASSRGPSIVETQYF
TRBV19	many	-	TRBJ1-1	TGTGCCAGTAGCCGGGGGCAGTTGACTGAAGCTTTCTTT	CASSRGQLTEAFF
TRBV6-5	many	TRBD1	TRBJ1-2	TGTGCCAGCAGTTACTCAGGGACAGGGGCCAACTATGGCTACACCTTC	CASSYSGTGANYGYTF
TRBV12-3/TRBV12-4	many	-	TRBJ1-6	TGTGCCAGCAGTTTCAGTCTTTCACCCCTCCACTTT	CASSFSLSPLHF
TRBV6-5	many	TRBD1	TRBJ1-1	TGTGCCAGCACTGAGGACAGGGACACTGAAGCTTTCTTT	CASTEDRDTEAFF
TRBV7-2	many	TRBD1	TRBJ1-1	TGTGCCAGCAGTTCGACAGGGGGTTTGACTGAAGCTTTCTTT	CASSSTGGLTEAFF
TRBV13	many	TRBD1	TRBJ1-4	TGTGCCAGCAGCTTAGGGGGACAGGTGGAAGAAAAACTGTTTTTT	CASSLGGQVEEKLFF
TRBV7-9	few	-	TRBJ1-2	TGTGCCAGCAGCTCTGACAGCGTCGGGTTTGACTATGGCTACACCTTC	CASSSDSVGFDYGYTF
TRBV10-3	-	TRBD2	TRBJ2-6	TGTGCCAGCAGTGAGTCTAGCGGGGGCAACGTCCTGACTTTC	CASSESSGGNVLTF
TRBV11-2	many	TRBD1	TRBJ1-1	TGTGCCAGCAGCTACCGGGACAGAGCGAACACTGAAGCTTTCTTT	CASSYRDRANTEAFF
TRBV14	-	TRBD1	TRBJ1-2	TGTGCCAGCAGCCAAGGGACAGGGAGCTATGGCTACACCTTC	CASSQGTGSYGYTF
TRBV20-1	-	-	TRBJ2-3	TGCAGTGCTAGAGACGTGGATACGCAGTATTTT	CSARDVDTQYF
TRBV7-3	-	-	TRBJ1-4	TGTGCCAGCAGCCCACCTAGCACAGGGTGGCCTGAAAAACTGTTTTTT	CASSPPSTGWPEKLFF
TRBV5-1	-	-	TRBJ2-2	TGCGCCAGCAGCTTGCTTGGCTTGAACACCGGGGAGCTGTTTTTT	CASSLLGLNTGELFF
TRBV7-9	-	-	TRBJ2-7	TGTGCCAGCCATCAGGGCCACAATGAGCAGTACTTC	CASHQGHNEQYF